The 29 T cell receptor beta chains reported below all come from one sample, sequenced in a study of T cell repertoires in cytomegalovirus infection (dated by TCRdb to between 2017 and 2020). The reads were generated on an Illumina HiSeq 1500. The raw public data were reprocessed by TCRdb itself: fastp quality trimming at Q25, MiXCR clonotype calling, in-frame beta chains only. Rows with one shared CDR3 protein collapse into an entry with the most common genes and DNA. In all, the sample holds about 530,000 distinct CDR3 sequences, and 26% of those were seen once. About 13% of the sample goes to the ten largest clones. The sequenced sample was PBMCs. The receptors derive from a human donor in good health (CMV status not recorded). Some clones in this sample may be carry-over from other donors' samples.

J is TRBJ1-5 and V is TRBV2; TRBD1 is a possible D gene (6 bases). The CDR3 contains 15 residues. V was trimmed by 2 bases and J by 3 bases, leaving 11 bases between them. The germline V gene encodes CDR1 SNHLY and CDR2 FYNNEI. The CDR3 here is CASSEPGQINQPQHF. CDR3 nucleotides: TGTGCCAGCAGTGAACCCGGACAGATCAATCAGCCCCAGCATTTT.

This clonotype was seen a handful of times. This chain links TRBV7-6 with TRBJ1-1; no definite D call. V was clipped by 5 bases and J by 4 bases, with 14 bases between them. The CDR3 is made up of 14 amino acids. Germline V gene lookup returns CDR1 SGHVS and CDR2 FNYEAQ. CDR3 coding DNA: TGTGCCAGCAGCCCCTGGGAGCAGAGCACTGAAGCTTTCTTT. It codes for CASSPWEQSTEAFF.

The rearrangement uses TRBV11-2 and TRBJ1-1; 8 bases agree with TRBD1. CDR3 length equals 16 residues. The V segment lost 1 base and the J segment 5 bases; nucleotides outside the gene matches: 9. Looked up from germline, CDR1 is SGHAT and CDR2 is FQNNGV. The CDR3 DNA follows: TGTGCCAGCAGCTTAGCATACCAGGGGGCGAAAACTGAAGCTTTCTTT. Residues: CASSLAYQGAKTEAFF.

The gene calls are TRBV4-1 and TRBJ2-2; D gene ambiguous. Trimming took 0 bases from V and 2 from J, leaving 7 bases between them. The germline V gene encodes CDR1 MGHRA and CDR2 YSYEKL. CDR3 size: 15 residues. This CDR3 is CASSQEAANTGELFF. CDR3 nucleotide sequence: TGCGCCAGCAGCCAAGAAGCAGCTAACACCGGGGAGCTGTTTTTT.

The V call is TRBV7-9, the J call TRBJ1-1; the match to TRBD1 covers 7 bases. Germline V gene sequence: CDR1 SEHNR, CDR2 FQNEAQ (reference sequence). The V segment lost 4 bases and the J segment 11 bases; nucleotides outside the gene matches: 7. The CDR3 has 12 amino acids. The CDR3 region is CASSSDRVQAFF. CDR3 DNA sequence: TGTGCCAGCAGCTCCGACAGGGTGCAGGCTTTCTTT.

This clonotype turned up a few times. The chain employs TRBV6-2 or TRBV6-3 and TRBJ2-7, with 14 bases aligning to TRBD2. V lost 11 bases and J lost 0; bases outside the gene matches: 6. The CDR3 sequence is 15 residues long. Germline CDR1 MNHEY, CDR2 SVGEGT. The CDR3 loop reads CAAGTSGGNSYEQYF. In DNA form, the CDR3 reads TGTGCCGCCGGGACTAGCGGGGGAAACTCCTACGAGCAGTACTTC.

The J gene is TRBJ1-1, the V gene TRBV28; TRBD1 is a possible D gene (6 bases). The CDR3 contains 14 residues. CDR1 and CDR2 from the germline V gene are MDHEN and SYDVKM. Trimming left V 4 bases short and J 1 base short, with 10 bases between. CDR3 in amino acids: CASSSDRKNTEAFF. The CDR3, as DNA: TGTGCCAGCAGTTCGGACAGAAAGAACACTGAAGCTTTCTTT.

V is TRBV12-3 or TRBV12-4 and J is TRBJ1-3; 8 bases match TRBD1. V was clipped by 5 bases and J by 4 bases; unmatched bases: 7. The CDR3 is 15 amino acids. The CDR3 nucleotides read TGTGCCAGCAGTCCGACAGGGGCTAAAGGAAACACCATATATTTT. This codes for CASSPTGAKGNTIYF.

This rearrangement joins TRBV5-1 to TRBJ2-7; 16 bases line up with TRBD2. This CDR3 has 19 amino acids. V dropped 4 bases and J dropped 6; count of bases not matched to a gene: 16. The germline CDR1 and CDR2 sequences are SGHRS and YFSETQ. CDR3 DNA: TGCGCCAGCAGCCCGGCTAATACCGGGACTAGCGGGAGGGGGTCCGAGCAGTACGTC. Encoded protein: CASSPANTGTSGRGSEQYV.

The sample holds many counts of this clonotype. In DNA, the CDR3 is TGTGCCAGCAGCTTGGCTCCGCTGGGTTCGGAGCAGTTCTTC. Amino acids: CASSLAPLGSEQFF. The chain has TRBV7-3 and TRBJ2-1, with D hard to call. V was pared by 3 bases and J by 10 bases, with 16 bases between. Germline CDR1 reads SGHTA; CDR2 reads FQGTGA. The CDR3 spans 14 residues.

This clonotype occurred a few times. V is TRBV5-1 and J is TRBJ2-7; perhaps D is TRBD1 or TRBD2 (6 bases each). Trimming stripped 2 bases from V and 5 bases from J, with 17 bases between. CDR1 SGHRS and CDR2 YFSETQ come from the germline V gene. This CDR3 is built from 15 residues. As DNA, the CDR3 is TGCGCCAGCAGCTTCTTTCCGGGGGCGCCCGACGAGCAGTACTTC. Its translation: CASSFFPGAPDEQYF.

The chain links TRBV12-5 to TRBJ1-1; TRBD1 matches 7 bases. V gave up 6 bases and J gave up 0 bases; unmatched junction bases: 4. The length of the CDR3 is 14 residues. The V gene's germline CDR1 is LGHNT and CDR2 FRNRAP. Here the CDR3 reads CASGPGTVNTEAFF. The CDR3 DNA follows: TGTGCTAGTGGCCCTGGGACAGTGAACACTGAAGCTTTCTTT.

This clonotype was recorded a few times. This chain uses TRBV7-2 with TRBJ2-1, with unresolved D. V was cut by 3 bases and J by 2 bases, with 14 bases left in between. The CDR3 contains 16 residues. Germline loops: CDR1 SGHTA, CDR2 FQGNSA. The CDR3 loop reads CASSLIPTVPYNEQFF. CDR3 DNA sequence: TGTGCCAGCAGCTTGATACCTACCGTACCCTACAATGAGCAGTTCTTC. Combining the CDR3 with reference TRBV7-2 and TRBJ2-1 gives the whole variable domain GAGVSQSPSNKVTEKGKDVELRCDPISGHTALYWYRQSLGQGLEFLIYFQGNSAPDKSGLPSDRFSAERTGGSVSTLTIQRTQQEDSAVYLCASSLIPTVPYNEQFFGPGTRLTVL.

The gene calls are TRBV12-3 or TRBV12-4 and TRBJ2-3; D gene unclear. This CDR3 region has 12 residues. Trimming took 8 bases from V and 7 from J, leaving 13 bases between them. DNA of the CDR3: TGTGCCAGCGCCGAGTGGCAAAATACGCAGTATTTT. This gives the protein CASAEWQNTQYF.

The chain is built from TRBV20-1 and TRBJ2-5; D is possibly TRBD1 (5 bases). This CDR3 region has 13 residues. Between the trimmed V and J ends, which lost 5 bases and 0 bases, there was a span of 10 bases. Germline V gene sequence: CDR1 DFQATT, CDR2 SNEGSKA (reference sequence). The CDR3 loop reads CSAPRTNQETQYF. In DNA, the CDR3 is TGCAGTGCTCCCCGGACAAACCAAGAGACCCAGTACTTC.

The chain couples TRBV5-4 to TRBJ2-5, with 10 bases fitting TRBD1. V shed 4 bases and J 4 bases; nucleotides not matched to a gene: 4. CDR1 is SGHNT, CDR2 YYREEE, per germline (reference sequence). CDR3 length equals 14 residues. The CDR3 here is CASSRQGATETQYF. CDR3 nucleotides: TGTGCCAGCAGCCGACAGGGGGCGACAGAGACCCAGTACTTC.

This clonotype was detected only a few times. The chain employs TRBV11-2 and TRBJ1-1; D unclear. Germline CDR1 and CDR2: SGHAT and FQNNGV. The V gene lost 6 bases and the J gene lost 5 bases, with 19 bases spanning the gap. The CDR3 sequence is 15 residues long. CDR3 coding DNA: TGTGCCAGCAGAGTAAGGACGGCCGCCGGGACTGAAGCTTTCTTT. It is translated as CASRVRTAAGTEAFF.

This sequence joins TRBV3-1 and TRBJ1-3; D gene uncertain. CDR1 is LGHDT, CDR2 YNNKEL, per germline (reference sequence). This CDR3 is 14 amino acids long. Trimming left V 4 bases short and J 6 bases short, with 13 bases between. CDR3 bases: TGTGCCAGCAGCCCCTCCTCACAAGTAAACACCATATATTTT. Translating it yields CASSPSSQVNTIYF.

This clonotype has only a few counts. The chain couples TRBV4-2 to TRBJ1-2; 12 bases map to TRBD1. V lost 0 bases to trimming and J lost 5 bases; unmatched junction nucleotides: 4. The germline CDR1 and CDR2 sequences are LGHNA and YNFKEQ. The CDR3 sequence is 16 residues long. In DNA form, the CDR3 reads TGTGCCAGCAGCCAAGATGGGGGACAGGGGGCTTATGGCTACACCTTC. Its protein is CASSQDGGQGAYGYTF.

This clonotype showed up just a few times. The rearrangement links TRBV19 to TRBJ1-2; no reliable D call. The CDR3 loop spans 14 amino acids. Deletions cut 5 bases from V and 0 bases from J, with 10 bases between. The germline gives CDR1 LNHDA, CDR2 SQIVND (reference sequence). CDR3: CASSAPYSNYGYTF. CDR3 in DNA: TGTGCCAGTAGTGCGCCATATTCTAACTATGGCTACACCTTC.

This clonotype was observed a few times. The chain carries TRBV6-6 and TRBJ2-4; D may be TRBD2 (6 bases). Between the trimmed V and J ends, which lost 2 bases and 0 bases, there was a span of 20 bases. The CDR3 has 19 amino acids. Germline lookup yields CDR1 MNHNY and CDR2 SVGAGI (reference sequence). The CDR3 protein is CASSYAGLGEVLAKNIQYF. In nucleotides, the CDR3 is TGTGCCAGCAGTTACGCGGGGCTTGGGGAAGTTTTAGCCAAAAACATTCAGTACTTC.

The chain combines TRBV28 with TRBJ2-3; 12 bases are shared with TRBD2. CDR3 length: 18 amino acids. Trimming removed 7 bases from V and 3 bases from J; junction bases left unmatched: 14. CDR1 is MDHEN and CDR2 is SYDVKM in the germline V gene. The CDR3 is CASTPPSGRARRTDTQYF. The CDR3 DNA reads as TGTGCCAGCACCCCCCCTAGCGGGAGGGCCAGGAGAACAGATACGCAGTATTTT.

This clonotype was detected a few times. The CDR3 DNA is TGTGCCAGCAGCTTAGATAGCGGCAGCACCCGGCAGACCCAGTACTTC. It specifies CASSLDSGSTRQTQYF. This chain joins TRBV7-2 and TRBJ2-5, with a tentative D call TRBD2 (6 bases). The CDR3 extends over 16 amino acids. V dropped 1 base and J dropped 6 bases, with 18 bases sitting between them. Germline V CDR1 and CDR2: SGHTA, FQGNSA.

The V and J genes are TRBV11-3 and TRBJ2-1; no clear D gene. There are 17 residues in the CDR3. V gave up 5 bases and J gave up 0 bases, with 17 bases separating them. In germline, CDR1 is SGHNT, CDR2 YENEEA. CDR3 in DNA: TGTGCCAGCAGCCCCCCTTGGAGAACCAGCTCCTACAATGAGCAGTTCTTC. Protein sequence: CASSPPWRTSSYNEQFF.

V is TRBV11-2 and J is TRBJ2-5; 10 nucleotides align to TRBD2. There are 20 residues in the CDR3. The germline CDR1 and CDR2 sequences are SGHAT and FQNNGV. Germline trimming cut 5 bases from V and 2 bases from J; bases unmatched to any gene: 20. The chain's CDR3 is CASSPGPVLAGRTNQETQYF. CDR3 bases: TGTGCCAGCAGCCCTGGGCCCGTACTAGCGGGAAGGACTAATCAAGAGACCCAGTACTTC. The entire variable domain, with the rest obtained from reference TRBV11-2 and TRBJ2-5, is as follows: EAGVAQSPRYKIIEKRQSVAFWCNPISGHATLYWYQQILGQGPKLLIQFQNNGVVDDSQLPKDRFSAERLKGVDSTLKIQPAKLEDSAVYLCASSPGPVLAGRTNQETQYFGPGTRLLVL.

This clonotype was recorded a few times. The chain joins TRBV5-6 to TRBJ2-7; 7 positions agree with TRBD1. This CDR3 contains 14 residues. The germline CDR1 and CDR2 sequences are SGHDT and YYEEEE. V shed 4 bases, J shed 0 bases, and the junction held 4 bases outside the gene matches. The CDR3 spells CASSGTASSYEQYV. DNA for the CDR3: TGTGCCAGCAGCGGGACAGCTAGCTCCTACGAGCAGTACGTC.

Many counts were recorded for this clonotype. V and J are TRBV7-2 and TRBJ1-1; D gene uncertain. CDR1 SGHTA and CDR2 FQGNSA come from the germline V gene. This CDR3 has 14 amino acids. The V end lost 5 bases, the J end lost 0 bases, and 10 bases lay between the germline ends. CDR3 in DNA: TGTGCCAGCAGCCGTACAACTTTGAACACTGAAGCTTTCTTT. It specifies CASSRTTLNTEAFF.

Here the CDR3 DNA reads TGTGCCAGCAGTTTCCGCACAAACACCGGGGAGCTGTTTTTT. Translating it yields CASSFRTNTGELFF. The chain employs TRBV27 and TRBJ2-2, with D unclear. V dropped 3 bases and J dropped 2 bases, with 7 bases sitting between them. Germline CDR1 is MNHEY and CDR2 is SMNVEV (reference sequence). The CDR3 contains 14 residues.

This clonotype was detected ten times or more. The V call is TRBV7-2, the J call TRBJ1-1, with TRBD1 as a possible D gene (5 bases). The CDR3 runs to 13 residues. CDR1 is SGHTA, CDR2 FQGNSA, per germline. The V end was cut by 1 base, the J end by 11 bases, with 14 bases between. CDR3 in amino acids: CASSLGGTGDAFF. The CDR3, as DNA: TGTGCCAGCAGCTTAGGAGGGACCGGGGACGCTTTCTTT. Supplemented by reference TRBV7-2 and TRBJ1-1, the full variable domain reads GAGVSQSPSNKVTEKGKDVELRCDPISGHTALYWYRQSLGQGLEFLIYFQGNSAPDKSGLPSDRFSAERTGGSVSTLTIQRTQQEDSAVYLCASSLGGTGDAFFGQGTRLTVV.